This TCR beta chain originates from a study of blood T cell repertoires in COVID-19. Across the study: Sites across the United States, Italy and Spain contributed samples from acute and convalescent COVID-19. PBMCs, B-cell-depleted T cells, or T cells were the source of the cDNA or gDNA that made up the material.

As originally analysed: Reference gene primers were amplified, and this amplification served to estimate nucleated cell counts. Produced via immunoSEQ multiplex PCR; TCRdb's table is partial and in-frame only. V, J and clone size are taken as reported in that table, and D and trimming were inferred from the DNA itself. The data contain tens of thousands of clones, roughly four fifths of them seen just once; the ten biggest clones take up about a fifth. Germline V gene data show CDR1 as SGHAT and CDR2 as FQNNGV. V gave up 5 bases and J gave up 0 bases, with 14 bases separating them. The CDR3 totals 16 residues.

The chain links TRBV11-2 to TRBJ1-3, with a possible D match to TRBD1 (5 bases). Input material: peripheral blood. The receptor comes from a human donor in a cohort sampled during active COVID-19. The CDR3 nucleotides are TGTGCCAGCAGCCATGGGACTTTCAGCTCTGGAAACACCATATATTTT. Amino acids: CASSHGTFSSGNTIYF.